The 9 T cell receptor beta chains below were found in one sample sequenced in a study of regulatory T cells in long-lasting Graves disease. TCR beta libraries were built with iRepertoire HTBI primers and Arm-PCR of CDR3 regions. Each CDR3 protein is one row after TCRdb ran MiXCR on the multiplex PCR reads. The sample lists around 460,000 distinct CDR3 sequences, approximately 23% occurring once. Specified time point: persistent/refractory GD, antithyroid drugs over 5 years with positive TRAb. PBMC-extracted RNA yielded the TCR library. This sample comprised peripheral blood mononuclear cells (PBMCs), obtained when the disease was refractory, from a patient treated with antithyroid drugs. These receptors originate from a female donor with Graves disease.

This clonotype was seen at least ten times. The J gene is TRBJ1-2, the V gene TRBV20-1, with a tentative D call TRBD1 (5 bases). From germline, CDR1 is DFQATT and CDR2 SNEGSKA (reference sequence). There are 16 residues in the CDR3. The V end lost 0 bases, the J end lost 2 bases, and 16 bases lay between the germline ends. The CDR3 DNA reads TGCAGTGCTAGAGATGGGGTCAGGGAGGGGAACTATGGCTACACCTTC. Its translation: CSARDGVREGNYGYTF.

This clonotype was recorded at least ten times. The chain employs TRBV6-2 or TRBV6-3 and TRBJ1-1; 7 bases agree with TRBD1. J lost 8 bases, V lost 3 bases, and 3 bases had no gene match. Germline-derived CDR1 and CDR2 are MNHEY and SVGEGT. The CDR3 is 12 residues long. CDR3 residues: CASSYRQGEAFF. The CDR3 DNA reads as TGTGCCAGCAGTTATAGACAGGGCGAAGCTTTCTTT.

The DNA for the CDR3 is TGTGCCAGCAGTTACGGGACTAGCGGGAGGGCGTACAATGAGCAGTTCTTC. Amino acid sequence: CASSYGTSGRAYNEQFF. V gene TRBV28 combines with J gene TRBJ2-1; 16 bases align to TRBD2. CDR3 length equals 17 residues. J lost 4 bases, V lost 4 bases, and 4 bases had no gene match. CDR1 MDHEN and CDR2 SYDVKM come from the germline V gene.

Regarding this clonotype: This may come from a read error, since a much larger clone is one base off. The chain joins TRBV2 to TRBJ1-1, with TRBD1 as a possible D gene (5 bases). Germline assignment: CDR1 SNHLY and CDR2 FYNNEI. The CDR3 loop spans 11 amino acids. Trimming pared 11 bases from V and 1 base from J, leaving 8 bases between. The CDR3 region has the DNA TGTGCCTGCGGGGGGAACACTGAAGCTTTCTTT. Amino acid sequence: CACGGNTEAFF.

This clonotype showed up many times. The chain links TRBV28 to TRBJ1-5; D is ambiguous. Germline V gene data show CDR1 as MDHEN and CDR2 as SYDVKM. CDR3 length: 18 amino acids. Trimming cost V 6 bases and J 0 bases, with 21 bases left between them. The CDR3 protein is CASSLNSPPQDSNQPQHF. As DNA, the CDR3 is TGTGCCAGCAGCCTAAACAGCCCCCCCCAAGATAGCAATCAGCCCCAGCATTTT.

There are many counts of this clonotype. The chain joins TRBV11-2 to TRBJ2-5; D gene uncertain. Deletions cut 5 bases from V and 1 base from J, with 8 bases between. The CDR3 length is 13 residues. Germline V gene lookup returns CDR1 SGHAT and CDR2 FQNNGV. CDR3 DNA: TGTGCCAGCAGCCCCGTCTCCCAAGAGACCCAGTACTTC. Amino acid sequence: CASSPVSQETQYF. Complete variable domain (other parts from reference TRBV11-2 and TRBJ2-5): EAGVAQSPRYKIIEKRQSVAFWCNPISGHATLYWYQQILGQGPKLLIQFQNNGVVDDSQLPKDRFSAERLKGVDSTLKIQPAKLEDSAVYLCASSPVSQETQYFGPGTRLLVL.

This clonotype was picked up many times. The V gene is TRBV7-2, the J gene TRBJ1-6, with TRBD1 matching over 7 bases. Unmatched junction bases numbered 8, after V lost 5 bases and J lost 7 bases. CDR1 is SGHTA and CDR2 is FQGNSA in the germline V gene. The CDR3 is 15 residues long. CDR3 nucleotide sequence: TGTGCCAGCAGCCTCCGACAGGGAGCCAATTCACCCCTCCACTTT. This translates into CASSLRQGANSPLHF.

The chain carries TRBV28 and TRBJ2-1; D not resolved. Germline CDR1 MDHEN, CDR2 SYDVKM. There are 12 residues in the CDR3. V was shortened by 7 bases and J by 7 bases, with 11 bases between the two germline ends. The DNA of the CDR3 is TGTGCCAGCAACTCAATAAGGAATGAGCAGTTCTTC. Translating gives CASNSIRNEQFF. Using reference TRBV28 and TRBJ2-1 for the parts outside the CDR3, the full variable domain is DVKVTQSSRYLVKRTGEKVFLECVQDMDHENMFWYRQDPGLGLRLIYFSYDVKMKEKGDIPEGYSVSREKKERFSLILESASTNQTSMYLCASNSIRNEQFFGPGTRLTVL.

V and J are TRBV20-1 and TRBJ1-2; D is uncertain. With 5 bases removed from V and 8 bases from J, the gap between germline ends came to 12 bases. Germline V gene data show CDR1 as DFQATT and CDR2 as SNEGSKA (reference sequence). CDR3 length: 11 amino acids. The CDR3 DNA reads TGCAGTGCTCTAACGGGAAGGGGCTACACCTTC. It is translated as CSALTGRGYTF.